Described below is a single T cell receptor beta chain sequence and its context. Its target is not known. This table comes from immunoSEQ multiplex PCR, and its TCRdb copy is limited to in-frame clones, with some not included. The sample yields tens of thousands of clones, around nine tenths seen once. The V gene lost 2 bases and the J gene lost 0 bases, with 11 bases spanning the gap. The germline gives CDR1 SGHNT, CDR2 YENEEA. This CDR3 region has 16 residues. This entry belongs to a study of T cell responses to AZD1222 COVID-19 vaccine. Study-level findings and limits: Scientists sampled the repertoires only once the peak T cell response had passed. Increased Spike-specific TCR breadth and depth were observed after two AZD1222 doses.

The V gene is TRBV11-3, the J gene TRBJ1-3, with D unclear. This material consisted of peripheral blood, taken 28 days after the second AZD1222 dose. The sequence derives from an adult who received the AZD1222 COVID-19 vaccine. The CDR3, as DNA: TGTGCCAGCAGCTTACGGGCAGGAGCCTCTGGAAACACCATATATTTT. Its translation is CASSLRAGASGNTIYF.